The clone carrying this TCR beta chain showed up just a few times. Its antigen is currently unknown. TCRdb analysed the reads with MiXCR anew, one entry per CDR3 protein. The sample has roughly 630,000 distinct CDR3 sequences; approximately 25% are singletons. This specimen comes from a study of T cell repertoires in cytomegalovirus infection. The overall study: Public TCR beta signatures indicated both CMV infection and matching HLA type. Points from the study as a whole: People with CMV and the relevant HLA were identified by cumulative public TCR beta family frequency. The ex vivo response was dominated by HLA-C-restricted CMV-specific TCR beta clonotypes.

Source material: CD8+ T cells from PBMCs. The receptor was isolated from a human donor in good health (CMV status not recorded). Some clones in this sample may be carry-over from other donors' samples.

CDR3 in DNA: TGTGCCACCAGTACCAAAGGCGGCAGGGTCACAGATACGCAGTATTTT. Translated, it gives CATSTKGGRVTDTQYF. The chain is built from TRBV15 and TRBJ2-3; D might be TRBD1 (5 bases). Germline CDR1 reads LNHNV; CDR2 reads YYDKDF (reference sequence). Trimming took off 6 bases at V and 2 bases at J, with 18 bases between the two ends. This CDR3 has 16 residues.